This paragraph reports one T cell receptor (beta chain). Its cognate antigen is unknown. These data are taken from a study of radiation and T cells in renal cell carcinoma. TCRdb's table, derived via immunoSEQ multiplex PCR, lists solely in-frame clones and lacks some. Counted here are approximately 150,000 clones, about 87% occurring once; the ten biggest clones make up 4.1%. The sample's time point: baseline pretreatment blood. The treatment denotes: 15 Gy SBRT to primary tumor, nephrectomy 4 weeks later. After SBRT, blood was collected at 2 and 4 weeks, plus baseline. The tumor was a clear cell renal cell carcinoma. The V and J ends lost 6 bases and 1 base respectively, with 6 bases between them. CDR1 MDHEN and CDR2 SYDVKM come from the germline V gene. The CDR3 spans 12 residues. General study findings and limits: Top tumor clonotypes rose in blood 2 weeks post-radiation, then contracted.

The starting material was blood, obtained from a patient whose treatment included radiotherapy and nephrectomy. The chain uses TRBV28 and TRBJ1-2, with D unresolved. This clonotype was sampled from a woman in her 70s with renal cell carcinoma. CDR3 region: CASSSLNYGYTF. Written as DNA, the CDR3 is TGTGCCAGCAGCAGCCTTAACTATGGCTACACCTTC.